This passage covers 24 T cell receptor beta chains from one sample sequenced in a study of blood T cell repertoires in COVID-19. Clones were read by immunoSEQ multiplex PCR, and TCRdb kept only the in-frame ones, dropping some. Of 90,000 to 120,000 clones in the sample, approximately 90% are singletons; the top ten hold around 6.5%. The sequencing input was peripheral blood. All receptors come from a man aged 45-65 years with active or convalescent COVID-19.

This chain links TRBV19 with TRBJ1-1; D may be TRBD1 (5 bases). The V and J ends lost 7 bases and 4 bases respectively, with 13 bases between them. Germline CDR1 is LNHDA and CDR2 is SQIVND (reference sequence). The CDR3 sequence is 13 residues long. The CDR3 DNA reads TGTGCCAGTACAGGCAGGGTTAGCACTGAAGCTTTCTTT. It specifies CASTGRVSTEAFF. Full variable domain (missing parts from reference TRBV19 and TRBJ1-1): DGGITQSPKYLFRKEGQNVTLSCEQNLNHDAMYWYRQDPGQGLRLIYYSQIVNDFQKGDIAEGYSVSREKKESFPLTVTSAQKNPTAFYLCASTGRVSTEAFFGQGTRLTVV.

This chain links TRBV20-1 with TRBJ1-6, with a tentative D call TRBD1 (5 bases). There are 13 residues in the CDR3. Germline V lookup: CDR1 DFQATT, CDR2 SNEGSKA (reference sequence). The V and J ends lost 3 bases and 9 bases respectively, with 12 bases between them. CDR3 nucleotide sequence: TGCAGTGCTAGTCCGACAGAGAGTTCACCCCTCCACTTT. Its protein product is CSASPTESSPLHF.

The chain employs TRBV2 and TRBJ2-1; the match to TRBD2 covers 7 bases. Germline lookup yields CDR1 SNHLY and CDR2 FYNNEI. The CDR3 has 11 residues. Losses at the gene ends were 6 bases for V and 11 bases for J; bases not matched to a gene: 4. Here the CDR3 DNA reads TGTGCCAGCAGGCCCGGGACTAAGCAGTTCTTC. It encodes CASRPGTKQFF.

The J gene is TRBJ2-1, the V gene TRBV6-2 or TRBV6-3; the match to TRBD1 covers 10 bases. The CDR3 is made up of 16 amino acids. Germline trimming cut 6 bases from V and 6 bases from J; bases unmatched to any gene: 11. Germline-derived CDR1 and CDR2 are MNHEY and SVGEGT. DNA for the CDR3: TGTGCCAGCAGCCCACCCGACAGGGGGCATGGCAATGAGCAGTTCTTC. Protein product: CASSPPDRGHGNEQFF.

V and J are TRBV10-3 and TRBJ2-6; maybe TRBD2 (5 bases). Trimming left V 6 bases short and J 0 bases short, with 24 bases between. Germline values: CDR1 ENHRY, CDR2 SYGVKD. There are 20 residues in the CDR3. As DNA, the CDR3 is TGTGCCATCAGCCAGAGTGCCTGGAGGCTTGTGGACTCTGGGGCCAACGTCCTGACTTTC. Protein product: CAISQSAWRLVDSGANVLTF.

The count of this clone is one. Written as DNA, the CDR3 is TGTGCCAGCAGCCTAGGTAGCGGGACCTCCTACAATGAGCAGTTCTTC. Its translation: CASSLGSGTSYNEQFF. The chain recombines TRBV5-4 with TRBJ2-1; 8 bases are shared with TRBD2. The CDR3 is made up of 16 amino acids. Germline CDR1 and CDR2: SGHNT and YYREEE (reference sequence). V lost 4 bases to trimming and J lost 0 bases; unmatched junction nucleotides: 6.

The gene calls are TRBV2 and TRBJ1-5, with TRBD1 matching 10 bases. V shed 7 bases, J shed 1 base, and the junction held 4 bases outside the gene matches. The CDR3 totals 15 residues. The germline gives CDR1 SNHLY, CDR2 FYNNEI. The DNA for the CDR3 is TGTGCCAGCACCTCGGACAGGGGGAGCAATCAGCCCCAGCATTTT. It specifies CASTSDRGSNQPQHF. The full variable domain, completed using reference TRBV2 and TRBJ1-5, is EPEVTQTPSHQVTQMGQEVILRCVPISNHLYFYWYRQILGQKVEFLVSFYNNEISEKSEIFDDQFSVERPDGSNFTLKIRSTKLEDSAMYFCASTSDRGSNQPQHFGDGTRLSIL.

J is TRBJ1-3 and V is TRBV5-1; TRBD1 aligns across 8 bases. The CDR3 is 16 amino acids. Germline V lookup: CDR1 SGHRS, CDR2 YFSETQ. Trimming at V came to 4 bases and at J to 2 bases, leaving 8 bases not matched to a gene. The DNA of the CDR3 is TGCGCCAGCAGCATAGGATGGACAGGGACTGGAAACACCATATATTTT. Its translation: CASSIGWTGTGNTIYF.

This chain links TRBV28 with TRBJ1-2; D is perhaps TRBD1 (5 bases). The CDR3 is made up of 16 amino acids. V lost 4 bases and J lost 1, with 16 bases in between. Germline CDR1 and CDR2: MDHEN and SYDVKM. In DNA form, the CDR3 reads TGTGCCAGCAGTTCCCTCGCAGGGAGGAATAACTATGGCTACACCTTC. Its translation is CASSSLAGRNNYGYTF.

The rearrangement joins TRBV28 to TRBJ2-7; D is perhaps TRBD2 (5 bases). The germline V gene encodes CDR1 MDHEN and CDR2 SYDVKM. Trimming shortened V by 5 bases and J by 5 bases, and 25 bases separated the two germline ends. The CDR3 covers 17 residues. The CDR3 region is CASSPTGLPGGFHEQYF. The CDR3, as DNA: TGTGCCAGCAGTCCTACGGGCCTCCCAGGCGGGTTCCACGAGCAGTACTTC.

This chain joins TRBV24-1 and TRBJ2-2, with 10 bases lining up with TRBD2. This CDR3 is built from 21 residues. Germline CDR1 reads KGHDR; CDR2 reads SFDVKD. V dropped 0 bases and J dropped 6; count of bases not matched to a gene: 18. CDR3 nucleotides: TGTGCCACCAGTGATTTGCCCCCCCACCTAGGAGCGGGAGGGCCCCCCGGGGAGCTGTTTTTT. This encodes CATSDLPPHLGAGGPPGELFF.

V usage is TRBV29-1 and J usage is TRBJ2-2; 10 bases are a match to TRBD1. This CDR3 comprises 14 residues. Germline assignment: CDR1 SQVTM and CDR2 ANQGSEA. V trimming: 6 bases; J trimming: 7 bases; junction bases outside the gene matches: 8. The CDR3: CSVQGTGAGGELFF. Written as DNA, the CDR3 is TGCAGCGTGCAAGGGACAGGGGCCGGCGGGGAGCTGTTTTTT.

The V gene is TRBV5-6, the J gene TRBJ1-3; 8 bases line up with TRBD1. After removal of 2 bases from V and 4 bases from J, the junction contained 8 bases not matched to a gene. Germline CDR1 and CDR2: SGHDT and YYEEEE. This CDR3 comprises 16 residues. The chain's CDR3 is CASSFLDRVEGNTIYF. CDR3 in DNA: TGTGCCAGCAGCTTCCTGGACAGGGTAGAGGGAAACACCATATATTTT. The full variable domain, completed using reference TRBV5-6 and TRBJ1-3, is DAGVTQSPTHLIKTRGQQVTLRCSPKSGHDTVSWYQQALGQGPQFIFQYYEEEERQRGNFPDRFSGHQFPNYSSELNVNALLLGDSALYLCASSFLDRVEGNTIYFGEGSWLTVV.

The chain combines TRBV5-6 with TRBJ2-7; 7 bases are a match to TRBD1. The CDR3 covers 13 residues. Germline CDR1 is SGHDT and CDR2 is YYEEEE. V dropped 2 bases and J dropped 4; count of bases not matched to a gene: 3. The CDR3 loop is CASSLEGAYEQYF. Here the CDR3 DNA reads TGTGCCAGCAGCTTAGAGGGGGCTTACGAGCAGTACTTC.

J is TRBJ2-5 and V is TRBV7-6, with 7 bases lining up with TRBD1. The CDR3 has 18 amino acids. V shed 2 bases, J shed 5 bases, and the junction held 17 bases outside the gene matches. Germline CDR1 SGHVS, CDR2 FNYEAQ. The CDR3 DNA follows: TGTGCCAGCAGCTTATCGACCGTTTTGACAGGGCGAGGGGAGACCCAGTACTTC. This codes for CASSLSTVLTGRGETQYF.

The rearrangement uses TRBV5-4 and TRBJ2-3, with 9 bases aligning to TRBD2. Germline assignment: CDR1 SGHNT and CDR2 YYREEE (reference sequence). With 4 bases clipped from V and 1 base from J, the junction kept 13 bases outside the gene matches. CDR3 length: 18 residues. CDR3 DNA: TGTGCCAGCAGCCCGGGGACTAGCAGCGATCTGGGCACAGATACGCAGTATTTT. Translation gives CASSPGTSSDLGTDTQYF.

V gene TRBV28 combines with J gene TRBJ1-1; TRBD1 is a possible D gene (5 bases). Germline V gene sequence: CDR1 MDHEN, CDR2 SYDVKM. CDR3 size: 12 residues. V lost 9 bases and J lost 7, with 15 bases in between. The CDR3 region is CASIGVLFEAFF. Here the CDR3 DNA reads TGTGCCAGTATAGGGGTTTTGTTTGAAGCTTTCTTT.

The gene calls are TRBV6-6 and TRBJ2-5; TRBD1 matches at 12 bases. Looked up from germline, CDR1 is MNHNY and CDR2 is SVGAGI (reference sequence). The junction had 8 bases not matched to a gene; V was cut back by 7 bases and J by 5 bases. The CDR3 runs to 15 residues. CDR3 region: CASTDGTGGHETQYF. The CDR3 nucleotides are TGTGCCAGCACCGATGGGACAGGGGGCCACGAGACCCAGTACTTC.

This chain links TRBV6-4 with TRBJ2-3; 8 nucleotides match TRBD1. CDR1 MRHNA and CDR2 SNTAGT come from the germline V gene. The CDR3 length is 16 residues. The V gene end was trimmed by 6 bases and the J gene end by 5 bases; junction bases not matched to a gene: 13. CDR3 sequence (DNA): TGTGCCAGCAGCCAGGACAGGGTAGGGCCTAGAGATACGCAGTATTTT. It encodes CASSQDRVGPRDTQYF.

The rearrangement links TRBV4-2 to TRBJ2-7; possible D gene TRBD2, 6 bases. Looked up from germline, CDR1 is LGHNA and CDR2 is YNFKEQ. The CDR3 runs to 15 residues. V lost 1 base to trimming and J lost 0 bases, with 10 bases between them. CDR3 residues: CASSQADSGSYEQYF. Here the CDR3 DNA reads TGTGCCAGCAGCCAAGCGGATAGCGGCTCCTACGAGCAGTACTTC.

The chain uses TRBV3-1 (or the pseudogene TRBV3-2) and TRBJ2-1; 12 nucleotides agree with TRBD2. V was clipped by 7 bases and J by 7 bases; unmatched bases: 8. CDR3 length: 15 residues. Germline V gene lookup returns CDR1 LGHDT and CDR2 YNNKEL (reference sequence). The CDR3 loop reads CASTPMTSGSNEQFF. The CDR3 DNA reads TGTGCCAGCACTCCGATGACTAGCGGGAGTAATGAGCAGTTCTTC.

This chain uses TRBV5-1 with TRBJ2-7, with 8 bases identical to TRBD2. The germline V gene has CDR1 SGHRS and CDR2 YFSETQ. The CDR3 length is 16 residues. Trimming removed 0 bases from V and 7 bases from J; junction bases left unmatched: 12. CDR3 residues: CASSLGVRAGEGEQYF. Here the CDR3 DNA reads TGCGCCAGCAGCTTGGGGGTAAGAGCGGGAGAGGGTGAGCAGTACTTC.

The chain joins TRBV10-2 to TRBJ2-3; tentatively, D is TRBD1 (6 bases). Trimming shortened V by 4 bases and J by 2 bases, and 13 bases separated the two germline ends. CDR3 length equals 15 residues. CDR1 is WSHSY, CDR2 SAAADI, per germline. The CDR3 DNA follows: TGCGCCAGCAGTGTATACAGGGCCGCCACAGATACGCAGTATTTT. Its translation is CASSVYRAATDTQYF.

The chain has TRBV18 and TRBJ2-6, with TRBD1 identical over 7 bases. Germline values: CDR1 KGHSH, CDR2 LQKENI. The CDR3 is made up of 18 amino acids. V shed 5 bases, J shed 0 bases, and the junction held 10 bases outside the gene matches. The CDR3 sequence is CASSARQGPSSGANVLTF. The CDR3 bases are TGTGCCAGCTCAGCTCGACAGGGACCAAGCTCTGGGGCCAACGTCCTGACTTTC.